This entry lists 28 T cell receptor beta chains sequenced from one sample in a study of T cells in Graves' hyperthyroidism and ophthalmopathy. TCR beta CDR3 sequences were amplified from RNA transcripts. The primer set for the first-round RT-PCR of the TCR CDR3 was HTBI. TCRdb re-derived calls from the multiplex PCR reads in MiXCR, one entry per CDR3 protein. The repertoire holds hundreds of thousands of distinct CDR3 sequences, with roughly 14% as singletons. The sequenced material came from blood. These receptors were obtained from a woman between 35 and 50 years old with Graves' ophthalmopathy.

There are many counts of this clonotype. The V call is TRBV12-3 or TRBV12-4, the J call TRBJ2-7, with 12 bases fitting TRBD2. The CDR3 length is 15 residues. Losses at the gene ends were 6 bases for V and 4 bases for J; bases not matched to a gene: 7. The CDR3 loop reads CASRKRLAGDYEQYF. CDR3 coding DNA: TGTGCCAGCAGAAAAAGACTAGCGGGAGATTACGAGCAGTACTTC.

The V gene is TRBV18, the J gene TRBJ1-6; no clear D. The V end was cut by 0 bases, the J end by 7 bases, with 7 bases between. CDR3 length: 14 residues. Germline CDR1 reads KGHSH; CDR2 reads LQKENI. The CDR3 coding sequence is TGTGCCAGCTCACCACCGTGGGCGAATTCACCCCTCCACTTT. This translates into CASSPPWANSPLHF.

Many counts were recorded for this clonotype. The chain has TRBV28 and TRBJ2-4, with 8 bases fitting TRBD2. CDR1 and CDR2 from the germline V gene are MDHEN and SYDVKM. The V gene end was trimmed by 5 bases and the J gene end by 2 bases; junction bases not matched to a gene: 5. This CDR3 is built from 15 residues. CDR3 amino acids: CASSERELSKNIQYF. The DNA of the CDR3 is TGTGCCAGCAGTGAGCGGGAGTTATCCAAAAACATTCAGTACTTC.

This sequence joins TRBV28 and TRBJ1-1; D is unresolved. Germline V gene lookup returns CDR1 MDHEN and CDR2 SYDVKM. With 4 bases removed from V and 6 bases from J, the gap between germline ends came to 15 bases. The CDR3 contains 14 residues. CDR3 sequence: CASSYRGAVAEAFF. In DNA, the CDR3 is TGTGCCAGCAGTTACCGGGGAGCAGTAGCTGAAGCTTTCTTT.

This clonotype was observed a few times. The rearrangement links TRBV29-1 to TRBJ1-2; D might be TRBD1 (6 bases). Trimming removed 6 bases from V and 4 bases from J, with 24 bases in between. The CDR3 sequence is 16 residues long. CDR1 is SQVTM, CDR2 ANQGSEA, per germline. The CDR3 protein is CSVPRGGGAVGYGYTF. CDR3 DNA: TGCAGCGTCCCCAGAGGGGGGGGGGCGGTCGGCTATGGCTACACCTTC.

This clonotype showed up many times. The chain joins TRBV14 to TRBJ2-7; 10 positions agree with TRBD2. V was pared by 1 base and J by 10 bases, with 4 bases of the junction left unmatched. The CDR3 has 13 amino acids. Looked up from germline, CDR1 is SGHDN and CDR2 is FVKESK. This CDR3 is CASSQGASGRQYF. CDR3 DNA: TGTGCCAGCAGCCAAGGCGCTAGCGGGAGACAGTACTTC.

This clonotype appeared many times. This chain connects TRBV6-5 to TRBJ1-2, with D perhaps TRBD1 (6 bases). The CDR3 contains 12 residues. Germline V gives CDR1 MNHEY, CDR2 SVGAGI. V was cut by 6 bases and J by 6 bases, with 11 bases left in between. Written as DNA, the CDR3 is TGTGCCAGCAGGGGAACAGGGCATGGCTACACCTTC. Protein sequence: CASRGTGHGYTF.

The rearrangement joins TRBV9 to TRBJ2-2; TRBD2 aligns across 7 bases. V trimming: 3 bases; J trimming: 3 bases; junction bases outside the gene matches: 5. Germline CDR1 is SGDLS and CDR2 is YYNGEE. The CDR3 spans 15 residues. The CDR3 DNA sequence: TGTGCCAGCAGCGCTAGCGGCGGGGACACCGGGGAGCTGTTTTTT. It encodes CASSASGGDTGELFF. Together with reference TRBV9 and TRBJ2-2, the CDR3 gives the full variable domain: DSGVTQTPKHLITATGQRVTLRCSPRSGDLSVYWYQQSLDQGLQFLIQYYNGEERAKGNILERFSAQQFPDLHSELNLSSLELGDSALYFCASSASGGDTGELFFGEGSRLTVL.

The table lists this clonotype with many counts. The rearrangement uses TRBV4-1 and TRBJ1-5; TRBD1 matches at 9 bases. The V gene end was trimmed by 3 bases and the J gene end by 2 bases; junction bases not matched to a gene: 5. The CDR3 is 16 residues long. Germline CDR1 reads MGHRA; CDR2 reads YSYEKL. The CDR3 spells CASSQGTGSGNQPQHF. CDR3 DNA: TGCGCCAGCAGCCAGGGGACAGGGTCGGGCAATCAGCCCCAGCATTTT.

This clonotype was found a few times. This chain connects TRBV19 to TRBJ2-7, with 9 bases aligning to TRBD2. Unmatched junction bases numbered 3, after V lost 3 bases and J lost 0 bases. CDR1 is LNHDA, CDR2 SQIVND, per germline (reference sequence). This CDR3 spans 15 amino acids. CDR3 sequence: CASSMGSGSSYEQYF. CDR3 coding DNA: TGTGCCAGTAGTATGGGTAGCGGGAGCTCCTACGAGCAGTACTTC.

There are many counts of this clonotype. This rearrangement joins TRBV12-3 or TRBV12-4 to TRBJ1-1, with 7 positions matching TRBD1. The CDR3 runs to 12 residues. With V trimmed by 5 bases and J by 6 bases, 3 bases remained unmatched. CDR3 protein: CASSQTGSEAFF. CDR3 coding DNA: TGTGCCAGCAGTCAGACAGGGTCTGAAGCTTTCTTT.

This clonotype has more than one count but fewer than ten. The V gene is TRBV9, the J gene TRBJ2-7, with D possibly TRBD1 on 5 matching bases. Trimming took off 0 bases at V and 3 bases at J, with 13 bases between the two ends. CDR1 SGDLS and CDR2 YYNGEE come from the germline V gene. The CDR3 has 15 amino acids. The CDR3 loop is CASSVATGHHYEQYF. CDR3 in DNA: TGTGCCAGCAGCGTAGCCACAGGACACCACTACGAGCAGTACTTC.

Ten or more counts support this clonotype. The chain recombines TRBV20-1 with TRBJ2-1; D gene unclear. The CDR3 totals 10 residues. CDR1 is DFQATT, CDR2 SNEGSKA, per germline (reference sequence). V was pared by 3 bases and J by 6 bases, with 3 bases between. The CDR3 protein is CSASSNEQFF. CDR3 DNA: TGCAGTGCTAGTTCCAATGAGCAGTTCTTC.

The V call is TRBV7-3, the J call TRBJ2-7, with D possibly being TRBD1 (6 bases). Trimming left V 6 bases short and J 2 bases short, with 14 bases between. The CDR3 spans 14 residues. Germline CDR1 and CDR2: SGHTA and FQGTGA. The CDR3 nucleotides read TGTGCCAGCAGGCCCGGGACACTCACCTACGAGCAGTACTTC. Translated: CASRPGTLTYEQYF. Full variable domain (missing parts from reference TRBV7-3 and TRBJ2-7): GAGVSQTPSNKVTEKGKYVELRCDPISGHTALYWYRQSLGQGPEFLIYFQGTGAADDSGLPNDRFFAVRPEGSVSTLKIQRTERGDSAVYLCASRPGTLTYEQYFGPGTRLTVT.

The sample holds many counts of this clonotype. V and J are TRBV6-2 or TRBV6-3 and TRBJ1-2; D unclear. This CDR3 spans 13 amino acids. V dropped 0 bases and J dropped 5 bases, with 7 bases sitting between them. Per the germline V gene, CDR1 is MNHEY and CDR2 is SVGEGT. The CDR3 sequence: CASSYSTRYGYTF. CDR3 DNA: TGTGCCAGCAGTTACTCCACTCGATATGGCTACACCTTC.

This clonotype was recorded many times. The chain couples TRBV6-5 to TRBJ1-1; the D is unclear. Deletions cut 7 bases from V and 0 bases from J, with 15 bases between. Germline V gene sequence: CDR1 MNHEY, CDR2 SVGAGI. This CDR3 spans 15 amino acids. The CDR3 loop is CASTSEGVMNTEAFF. In DNA, the CDR3 is TGTGCCAGCACCTCAGAGGGCGTTATGAACACTGAAGCTTTCTTT.

In this sample, this clonotype turned up many times. The chain is built from TRBV28 and TRBJ1-1; D not certain. The CDR3 consists of 13 residues. Germline lookup yields CDR1 MDHEN and CDR2 SYDVKM. Trimming took off 5 bases at V and 8 bases at J, with 15 bases between the two ends. CDR3 nucleotide sequence: TGTGCCAGCAGTCTCTCGAGGAGGCGGGAAGCTTTCTTT. This codes for CASSLSRRREAFF.

V usage is TRBV27 and J usage is TRBJ2-2, with D uncertain. Germline CDR1 MNHEY, CDR2 SMNVEV (reference sequence). V was pared by 6 bases and J by 1 base, with 15 bases between. The CDR3 loop spans 16 amino acids. The CDR3, as DNA: TGTGCCAGCAGACCGGGCCGTCGCTGGAACACCGGGGAGCTGTTTTTT. Protein product: CASRPGRRWNTGELFF.

This clonotype has a handful of counts. The chain combines TRBV4-1 with TRBJ2-7; TRBD2 might be the D (5 bases). The V and J ends lost 4 bases and 6 bases respectively, with 16 bases between them. The CDR3 extends over 14 amino acids. Germline V gene sequence: CDR1 MGHRA, CDR2 YSYEKL. Here the CDR3 DNA reads TGCGCCAGCAGCCTGGACCATAGAGGGCCCGAGCAGTACTTC. Its protein is CASSLDHRGPEQYF.

This clonotype was recorded a few times. The V gene is TRBV18, the J gene TRBJ1-2; tentative D call: TRBD1 (5 bases). V lost 3 bases, J lost 4 bases, and 15 bases lay in between. Germline V lookup: CDR1 KGHSH, CDR2 LQKENI. CDR3 length equals 15 residues. The DNA of the CDR3 is TGTGCCAGCTCACCCGGACAAGCCACTAGCTATGGCTACACCTTC. Amino acid sequence: CASSPGQATSYGYTF.

This clonotype was detected only a few times. In this CDR3 the conserved last residue, phenylalanine or tryptophan, is missing, so a read error is likely. This sequence joins TRBV28 and TRBJ2-7; no definite D call. V was trimmed by 6 bases and J by 3 bases, leaving 12 bases between them. The CDR3 has 13 amino acids. Germline CDR1 MDHEN, CDR2 SYDVKM. CDR3 sequence (DNA): TGTGCCAGCAGCCCAGACACTTTCTACGAGCAGTACCTC. It translates to CASSPDTFYEQYL.

The rearrangement uses TRBV5-1 and TRBJ2-3, with D unresolved. Trimming took off 5 bases at V and 1 base at J, with 11 bases between the two ends. Germline-derived CDR1 and CDR2 are SGHRS and YFSETQ. CDR3 size: 14 residues. Here the CDR3 reads CASSIGWGTDTQYF. CDR3 DNA sequence: TGCGCCAGCAGTATCGGATGGGGCACAGATACGCAGTATTTT.

The J gene is TRBJ1-6, the V gene TRBV5-4; D ambiguous. This CDR3 spans 16 amino acids. The germline gives CDR1 SGHNT, CDR2 YYREEE (reference sequence). With 4 bases removed from V and 7 bases from J, the gap between germline ends came to 18 bases. The CDR3 bases are TGTGCCAGCAGCCCACAAGGCGGGGTCCCCAATTCACCCCTCCACTTT. Translating gives CASSPQGGVPNSPLHF.

The chain carries TRBV7-8 and TRBJ1-1; D may be TRBD1 (6 bases). V gave up 4 bases and J gave up 6 bases, with 12 bases separating them. Germline lookup yields CDR1 SGHVS and CDR2 FQNEAQ. CDR3 length equals 13 residues. The CDR3 DNA sequence: TGTGCCAGCAGCTACGACAGGTCCCCTGAAGCTTTCTTT. It translates to CASSYDRSPEAFF.

This clonotype was observed at least ten times. The genes are TRBV27 and TRBJ2-3; D is ambiguous. Trimming took 0 bases from V and 6 from J, leaving 13 bases between them. Per the germline V gene, CDR1 is MNHEY and CDR2 is SMNVEV (reference sequence). The CDR3 extends over 15 amino acids. DNA of the CDR3: TGTGCCAGCAGTTTATCGGCCAGCGCAGCGGATACGCAGTATTTT. Translated, it gives CASSLSASAADTQYF.

In this sample, this clonotype turned up many times. Here the CDR3 DNA reads TGTGCCAGCATGACCGGGACTAGCGGGAGAAATGAGCAGTTCTTC. This encodes CASMTGTSGRNEQFF. This chain links TRBV2 with TRBJ2-1, with 14 bases lining up with TRBD2. The CDR3 sequence is 15 residues long. V dropped 7 bases and J dropped 7; count of bases not matched to a gene: 6. Germline lookup yields CDR1 SNHLY and CDR2 FYNNEI.

This clonotype has at least ten counts. The rearrangement joins TRBV2 to TRBJ1-1; the D is unclear. The V and J ends lost 7 bases and 3 bases respectively, with 12 bases between them. The CDR3 covers 13 residues. Germline CDR1 and CDR2: SNHLY and FYNNEI. The CDR3 reads CASTIPGDTEAFF. The CDR3 region has the DNA TGTGCCAGCACCATCCCCGGGGACACTGAAGCTTTCTTT.

This clonotype came up many times. V and J are TRBV7-2 and TRBJ1-2; D is unclear. The CDR3 is 13 amino acids. Germline assignment: CDR1 SGHTA and CDR2 FQGNSA. With 6 bases removed from V and 8 bases from J, the gap between germline ends came to 16 bases. CDR3 amino acids: CASSHASVGGYTF. In DNA form, the CDR3 reads TGTGCCAGCAGTCACGCGTCGGTCGGGGGCTACACCTTC. Full variable domain (missing parts from reference TRBV7-2 and TRBJ1-2): GAGVSQSPSNKVTEKGKDVELRCDPISGHTALYWYRQSLGQGLEFLIYFQGNSAPDKSGLPSDRFSAERTGGSVSTLTIQRTQQEDSAVYLCASSHASVGGYTFGSGTRLTVV.